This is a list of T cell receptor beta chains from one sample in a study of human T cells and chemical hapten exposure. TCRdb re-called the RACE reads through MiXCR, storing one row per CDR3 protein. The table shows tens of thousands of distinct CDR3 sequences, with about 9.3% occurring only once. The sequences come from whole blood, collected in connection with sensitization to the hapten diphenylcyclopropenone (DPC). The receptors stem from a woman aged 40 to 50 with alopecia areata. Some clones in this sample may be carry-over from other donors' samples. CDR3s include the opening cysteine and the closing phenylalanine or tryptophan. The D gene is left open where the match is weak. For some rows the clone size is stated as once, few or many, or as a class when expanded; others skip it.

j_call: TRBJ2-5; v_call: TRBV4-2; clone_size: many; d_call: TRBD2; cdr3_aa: CASSQRTSGGATGETQYF
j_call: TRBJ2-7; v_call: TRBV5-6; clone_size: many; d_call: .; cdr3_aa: CASSQTVYEQYF
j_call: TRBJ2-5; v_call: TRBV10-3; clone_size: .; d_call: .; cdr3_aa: CAISDADGQETQYF
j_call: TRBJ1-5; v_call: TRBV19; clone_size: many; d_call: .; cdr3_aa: CASSLTGGANQPQHF
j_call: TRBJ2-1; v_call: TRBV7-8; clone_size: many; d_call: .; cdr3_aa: CASSLPAGAEQFF
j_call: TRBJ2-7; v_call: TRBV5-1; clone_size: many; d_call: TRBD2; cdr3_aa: CASSGISGDYEQYF
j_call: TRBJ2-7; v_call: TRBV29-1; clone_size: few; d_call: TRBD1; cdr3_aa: CSVEGQGTFYEQYF
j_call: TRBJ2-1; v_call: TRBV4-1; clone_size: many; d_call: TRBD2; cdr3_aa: CASSQVRGLAGYNEQFF
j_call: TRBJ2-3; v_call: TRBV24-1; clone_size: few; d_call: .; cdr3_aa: CATSDPPPADTQYF
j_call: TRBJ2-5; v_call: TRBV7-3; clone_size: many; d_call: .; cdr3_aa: CASSLPPAETQYF
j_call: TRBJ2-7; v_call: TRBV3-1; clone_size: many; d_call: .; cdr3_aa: CASSAITEQYF
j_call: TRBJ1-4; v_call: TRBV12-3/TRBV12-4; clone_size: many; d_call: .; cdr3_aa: CASSLYEKLFF
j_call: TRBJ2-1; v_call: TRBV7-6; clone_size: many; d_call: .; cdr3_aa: CASTLSPTRNEQFF
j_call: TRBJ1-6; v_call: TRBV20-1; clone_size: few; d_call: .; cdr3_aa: CSARREAGPNSPLHF
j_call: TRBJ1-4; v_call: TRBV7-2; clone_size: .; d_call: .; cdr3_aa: CASSLDPQVANEKLFF
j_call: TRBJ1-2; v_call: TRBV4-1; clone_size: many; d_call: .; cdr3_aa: CASSQTATGNYGYTF
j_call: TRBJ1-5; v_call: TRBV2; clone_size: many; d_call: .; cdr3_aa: CASGPTSTGSQPQHF
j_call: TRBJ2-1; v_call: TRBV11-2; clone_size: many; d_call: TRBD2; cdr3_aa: CASSPPGLAGVHEQFF
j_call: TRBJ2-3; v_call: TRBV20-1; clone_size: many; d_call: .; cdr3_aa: CSAREVSRDTQYF
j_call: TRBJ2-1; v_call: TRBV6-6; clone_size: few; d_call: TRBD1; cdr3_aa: CASRPEQGPHSYNEQFF
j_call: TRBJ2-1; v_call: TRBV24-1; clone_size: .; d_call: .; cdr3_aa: CATSDSRRTTYNEQFF
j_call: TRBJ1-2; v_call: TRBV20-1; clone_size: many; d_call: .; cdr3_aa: CSAREPRLSYGYTF
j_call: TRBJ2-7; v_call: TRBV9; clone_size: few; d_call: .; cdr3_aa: CASSVGRSSYEQYF
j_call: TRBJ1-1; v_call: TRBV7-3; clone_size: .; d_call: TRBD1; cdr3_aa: CASSLTGQGNTEAFF
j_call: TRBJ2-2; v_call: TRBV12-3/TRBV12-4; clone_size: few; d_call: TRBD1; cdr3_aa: CASSLGTATGELFF
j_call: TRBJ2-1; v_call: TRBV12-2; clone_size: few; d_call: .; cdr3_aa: CARSPPAVLERTF
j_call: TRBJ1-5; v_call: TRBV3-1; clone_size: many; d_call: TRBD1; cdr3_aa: CASSPTGVSNQPQHF
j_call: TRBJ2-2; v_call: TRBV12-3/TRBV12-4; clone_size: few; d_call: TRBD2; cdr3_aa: CASRFGLAGPNTGELFF
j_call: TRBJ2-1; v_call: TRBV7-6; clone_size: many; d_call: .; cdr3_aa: CASSKVYSRYNEQFF
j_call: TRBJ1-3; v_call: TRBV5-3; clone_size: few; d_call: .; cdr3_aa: CARSLGQPMPSGNTIYF
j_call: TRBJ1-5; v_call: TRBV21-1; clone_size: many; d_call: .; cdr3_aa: CASSKEGDRVSNQPQHF
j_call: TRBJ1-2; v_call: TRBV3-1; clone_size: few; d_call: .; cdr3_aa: CASSQTDRPRGGYTF
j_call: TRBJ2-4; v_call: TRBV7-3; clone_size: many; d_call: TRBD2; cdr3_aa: CASIPRDRAGGPGNIQYF
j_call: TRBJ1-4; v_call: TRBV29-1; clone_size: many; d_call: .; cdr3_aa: CSVVAGYEKLFF
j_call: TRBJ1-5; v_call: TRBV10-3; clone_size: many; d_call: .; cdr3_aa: CAISESGVRQPQHF
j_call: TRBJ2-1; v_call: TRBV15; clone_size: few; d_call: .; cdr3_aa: CATSRDQGVQFF
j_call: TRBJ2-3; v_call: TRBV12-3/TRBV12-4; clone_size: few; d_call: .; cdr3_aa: CASSLRGRRWTDTQYF
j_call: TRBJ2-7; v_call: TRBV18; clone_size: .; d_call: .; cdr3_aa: CASSTAGGAGLGYEQYF
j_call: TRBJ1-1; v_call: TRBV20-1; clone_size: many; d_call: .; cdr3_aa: CSARDFGGATEAFF
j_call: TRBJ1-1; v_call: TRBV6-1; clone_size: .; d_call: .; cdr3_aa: CASSDPGMNTEAFF